This T cell receptor beta chain came from a study of blood T cell repertoires in COVID-19. As originally analysed: Nucleated cell number was recorded as an estimate derived from reference gene primer amplification. The repertoire was sequenced with immunoSEQ multiplex PCR; TCRdb's copy has only in-frame clones and lacks some. V, J and clone size reflect that table, while D and trimming were determined from the DNA. The table has hundreds of thousands of clones, over 85% seen once. This TCR derives from a man aged 18 to 30 with COVID-19, enrolled during active disease. Input material: peripheral blood.

The CDR3 loop is CASRGRNTDTQYF. CDR3 sequence (DNA): TGTGCCAGCAGGGGGAGGAACACAGATACGCAGTATTTT. The chain links TRBV6-1 to TRBJ2-3, with D tentatively TRBD2 (6 bases). This CDR3 is built from 13 residues. Trimming removed 6 bases from V and 2 bases from J, with 9 bases in between. Germline CDR1 is MNHNS and CDR2 is SASEGT.